This TCR beta chain was observed in a study of tumor-infiltrating lymphocytes in primary liver carcinoma. Study-wide background: Patients were men and women aged 30 to 69 years.

The CDR3 runs 14 residues. V was clipped by 6 bases and J by 8 bases; unmatched bases: 7. Per the germline V gene, CDR1 is MGHRA and CDR2 is YSYEKL. The researchers obtained blood RNA from unsorted whole blood and also extracted germline DNA. Note on this clonotype: No antigen is known for it. A much larger clone is a single base away; this may be a read error.

Notes on the study in general: Significantly larger top-250-clone fractions were found in tumors than in blood (p = 0.039).

A constant-region primer primed TCR beta cDNA synthesis from roughly 520 ng of total RNA. It was through three nested multiplex PCR rounds of slightly modified ARM-PCR that TCR beta libraries arose. TRBV1-TRBV30 forward and Cbeta reverse primers drove the first two roughly 11-cycle rounds. TCRdb analysed the multiplex PCR reads with MiXCR anew, one entry per CDR3 protein. The repertoire holds hundreds of thousands of distinct CDR3 sequences, with about three fifths as singletons. This receptor was obtained from a woman aged 30 to 39 with primary liver carcinoma and hepatitis B virus infection. The sample consisted of peripheral blood. The J gene is TRBJ1-4, the V gene TRBV4-1; TRBD1 agrees at 9 bases. Here the CDR3 reads CASRRQGGKEKLFF. CDR3 sequence (DNA): TGCGCCAGCAGGAGACAGGGGGGGAAGGAAAAACTGTTTTTT.